This entry is about one TCR beta chain. Its antigen target is currently unknown. Base qualities are not at hand, and no much larger clone is one base apart. Deletion took 5 bases off V and 6 bases off J, with a span of 13 bases between the germline ends. According to the germline V gene, CDR1 reads KGHSH and CDR2 reads LQKENI. The CDR3 starts with the cysteine, ends with the phenylalanine, and has 13 residues. Just the 39-base CDR3 DNA is kept, in frame starting at base 1. The data derive from a study of CD8 T cells in Susac syndrome (dated by TCRdb to the late 2010s). Context from the whole study: The study used repertoire sequencing to test whether antigen drove CD8+ T cell activation and differentiation in Susac syndrome. The investigation overall reported the following: The number of individuals in the TCR sequencing and HLA analysis was recognized as being relatively small.

Peripheral blood CD8+ and CD4+ T cells from healthy donors, Susac syndrome patients and multiple sclerosis patients were profiled by high-throughput TCR beta sequencing. The healthy donors served as controls matched for age and sex. Bulk CD8+ and CD4+ T cells were purified by magnetic negative isolation, whereas CD8+ TEMRA cells were enriched by FACS. Blood was collected in EDTA tubes and processed within 24 hours, with PBMCs isolated through density gradient centrifugation. PBMCs intended for TCR sequencing were frozen in liquid nitrogen and were later thawed in a 37 degrees C water bath. The sorted or isolated CD4+, CD8+ and CD8+ TEMRA cells had a purity of 90% or higher. RNA was extracted using the RNeasy kit, and 0.5 to 1 microgram was reverse transcribed with random hexamers. TCR beta CDR3 regions were amplified with the immunoSEQ multiplex PCR assay covering 54 Vbeta and 13 Jbeta segments. PCR amplification bias was corrected by using a synthetic template baseline for primer optimization and computational correction. On the authors' methods: Only productive sequences were kept, with reads annotated to V, D and J genes according to IMGT and analyzed in immunoSEQ Analyzer. To calculate clonality, Shannon entropy was normalized by log2 of the number of productive unique sequences and then subtracted from one. For each patient and control, public and private clones were evaluated among the 100 most prevalent clones. Clones were defined as Susac-specific when absent from the healthy and MS cohorts, from roughly 1,000 published viral clones and from other ImmuneACCESS disease sequences. Using fastp at Q25 and MiXCR, TCRdb reprocessed the public reads and kept productive beta chains. Rows matching on CDR3 protein sequence are summarized as one entry with the most common DNA and genes. TCRdb's processing, not the authors', yielded these V and J calls. Across this sample there are approximately 150,000 distinct CDR3 sequences, with approximately 93% seen only once. Together, the top ten hold over 0.07% of the sample.

This clonotype originated in a human donor in good health. The chain is made from TRBV18 and TRBJ1-1; a confident D gene designation cannot be given. The sample consisted of CD4+ T cells from PBMCs. The CDR3 is CASSSISVAEAFF. The DNA sequence is as follows: TGTGCCAGCTCATCAATCTCTGTGGCTGAAGCTTTCTTT.